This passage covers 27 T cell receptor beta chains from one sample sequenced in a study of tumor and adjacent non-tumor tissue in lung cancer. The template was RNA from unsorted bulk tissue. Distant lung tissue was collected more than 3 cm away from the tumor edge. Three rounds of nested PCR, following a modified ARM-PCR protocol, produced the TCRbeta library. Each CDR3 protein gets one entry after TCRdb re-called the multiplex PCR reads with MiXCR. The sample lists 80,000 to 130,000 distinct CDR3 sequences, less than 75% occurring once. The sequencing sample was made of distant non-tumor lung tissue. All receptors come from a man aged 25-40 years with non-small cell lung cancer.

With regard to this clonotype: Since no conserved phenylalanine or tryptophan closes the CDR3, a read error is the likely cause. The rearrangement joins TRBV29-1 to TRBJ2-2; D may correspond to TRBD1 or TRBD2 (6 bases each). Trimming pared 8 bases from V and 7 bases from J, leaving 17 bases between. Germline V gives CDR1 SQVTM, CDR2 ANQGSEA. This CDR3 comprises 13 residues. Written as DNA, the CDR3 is TGCAGCAGGGGGGATGGGGCCGGCGGGGAGCTGTTTCTT. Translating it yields CSRGDGAGGELFL.

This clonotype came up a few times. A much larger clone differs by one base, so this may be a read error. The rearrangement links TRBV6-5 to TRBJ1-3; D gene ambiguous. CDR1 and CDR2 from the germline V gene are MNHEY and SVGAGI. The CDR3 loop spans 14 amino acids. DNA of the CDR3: TGTGCCAGCAGACCGACCTACGATTCGAACACCACATATTTT. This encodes CASRPTYDSNTTYF.

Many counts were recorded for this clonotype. CDR3 sequence (DNA): TGCAGTGCTTCTGCGCAGGCGGGGGGCCCCTACTTC. Translating gives CSASAQAGGPYF. The chain uses TRBV20-1 and TRBJ2-5; 8 bases map to TRBD2. Trimming at V came to 5 bases and at J to 14 bases, leaving 13 bases not matched to a gene. CDR3 size: 12 residues. Germline loops: CDR1 DFQATT, CDR2 SNEGSKA (reference sequence).

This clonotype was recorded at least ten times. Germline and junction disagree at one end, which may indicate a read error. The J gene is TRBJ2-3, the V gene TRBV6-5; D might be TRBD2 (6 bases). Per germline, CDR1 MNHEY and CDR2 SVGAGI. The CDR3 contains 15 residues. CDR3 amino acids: CATTRRGSGTDAQYF. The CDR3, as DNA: TGTGCTACCACAAGACGGGGGTCGGGCACAGATGCGCAGTATTTT.

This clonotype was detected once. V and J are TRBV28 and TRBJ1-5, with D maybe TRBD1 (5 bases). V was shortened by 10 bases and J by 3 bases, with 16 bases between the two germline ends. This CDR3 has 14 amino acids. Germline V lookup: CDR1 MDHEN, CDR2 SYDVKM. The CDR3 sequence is CAIRVDRYNQPQHF. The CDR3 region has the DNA TGTGCCATCAGGGTGGATAGATACAATCAGCCCCAGCATTTT.

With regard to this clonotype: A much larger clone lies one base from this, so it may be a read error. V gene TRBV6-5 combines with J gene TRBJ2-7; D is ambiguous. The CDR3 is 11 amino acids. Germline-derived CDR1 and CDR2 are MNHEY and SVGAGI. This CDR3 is CVSARLHEQYF. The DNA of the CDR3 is TGTGTCAGCGCGCGGCTCCACGAGCAGTACTTC.

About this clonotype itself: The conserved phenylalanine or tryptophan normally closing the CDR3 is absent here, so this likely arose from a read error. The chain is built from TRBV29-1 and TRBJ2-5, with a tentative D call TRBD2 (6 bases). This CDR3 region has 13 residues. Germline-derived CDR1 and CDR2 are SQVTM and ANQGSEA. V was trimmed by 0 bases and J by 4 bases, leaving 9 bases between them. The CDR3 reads CSVEDWGGETQYL. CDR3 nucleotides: TGCAGCGTTGAAGATTGGGGAGGAGAGACCCAGTACCTC.

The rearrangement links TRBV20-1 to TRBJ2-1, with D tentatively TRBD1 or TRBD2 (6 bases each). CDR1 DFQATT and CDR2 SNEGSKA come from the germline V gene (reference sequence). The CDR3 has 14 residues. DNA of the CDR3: TGCATTGTTAGGGGGGTAAGGGGCGGGAATGAGCAGTTCTTC. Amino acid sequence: CIVRGVRGGNEQFF.

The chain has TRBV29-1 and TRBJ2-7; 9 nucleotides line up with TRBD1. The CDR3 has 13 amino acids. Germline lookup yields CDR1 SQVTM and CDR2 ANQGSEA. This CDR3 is CGIESRTGVEQYF. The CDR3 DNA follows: TGCGGCATTGAAAGCCGGACAGGGGTCGAGCAGTACTTC.

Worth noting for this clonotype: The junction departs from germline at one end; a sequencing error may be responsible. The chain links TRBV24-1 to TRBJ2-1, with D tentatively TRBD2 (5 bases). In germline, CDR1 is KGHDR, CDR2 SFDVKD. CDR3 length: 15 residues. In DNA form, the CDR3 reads TGTGCCACCGGTGACATAAGCGGAAATTACAATGAGCAGTTCTTC. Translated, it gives CATGDISGNYNEQFF.

The chain's CDR3 is CASSLDCGKLNNEQFF. CDR3 bases: TGTGCCAGCAGCTTAGATTGTGGGAAGTTAAACAATGAGCAGTTCTTC. V gene TRBV7-9 combines with J gene TRBJ2-1; no definite D call. V was shortened by 1 base and J by 5 bases, with 15 bases between the two germline ends. CDR1 and CDR2 (germline): SEHNR, FQNEAQ (reference sequence). The CDR3 runs 16 residues.

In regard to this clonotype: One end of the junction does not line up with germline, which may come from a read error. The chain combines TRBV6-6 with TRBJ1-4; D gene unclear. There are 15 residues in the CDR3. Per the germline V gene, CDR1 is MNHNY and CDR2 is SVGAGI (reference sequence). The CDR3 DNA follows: TGTGCCGGCAGTCTGGAGGGTGCAACTAATGAAAAACTGTTTTTT. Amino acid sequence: CAGSLEGATNEKLFF.

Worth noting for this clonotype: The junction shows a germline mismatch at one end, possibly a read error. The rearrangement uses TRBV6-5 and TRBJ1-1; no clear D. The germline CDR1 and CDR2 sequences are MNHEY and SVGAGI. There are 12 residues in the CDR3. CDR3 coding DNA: TGTGCGAGCAGTTACGAGGAAAAGGAAGCTTTCTTT. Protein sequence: CASSYEEKEAFF.

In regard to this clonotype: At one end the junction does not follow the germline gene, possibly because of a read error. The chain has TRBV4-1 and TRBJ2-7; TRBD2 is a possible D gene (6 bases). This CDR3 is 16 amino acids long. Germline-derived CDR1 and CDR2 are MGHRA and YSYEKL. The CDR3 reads CASSQDGSGGTYKQYF. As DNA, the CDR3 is TGCGCCAGCAGCCAAGATGGGTCTGGAGGGACCTACAAGCAGTACTTC.

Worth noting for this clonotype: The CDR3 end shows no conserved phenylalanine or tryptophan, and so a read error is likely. CDR3 sequence (DNA): TGTGCCAGCAGCTACTCGGCGGGAGAGGGCTACCTAAGCTCCTGCAATGAGCAGTTCCTC. This codes for CASSYSAGEGYLSSCNEQFL. The J gene is TRBJ2-1, the V gene TRBV6-2 or TRBV6-3; the match to TRBD2 covers 7 bases. Germline V gives CDR1 MNHEY, CDR2 SVGEGT. The length of the CDR3 is 20 residues.

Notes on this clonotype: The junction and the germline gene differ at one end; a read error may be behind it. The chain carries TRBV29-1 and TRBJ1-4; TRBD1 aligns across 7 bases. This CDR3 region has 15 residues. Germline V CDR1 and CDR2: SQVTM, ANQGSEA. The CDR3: CSIKTTGPDPEKLFF. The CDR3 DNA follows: TGTAGCATTAAAACGACAGGGCCTGATCCCGAAAAACTGTTTTTT.

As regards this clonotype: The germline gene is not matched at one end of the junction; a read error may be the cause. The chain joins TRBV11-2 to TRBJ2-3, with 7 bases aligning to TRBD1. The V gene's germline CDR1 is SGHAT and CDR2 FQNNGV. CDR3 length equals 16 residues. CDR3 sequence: CVSSLDWRGGTDMQDF. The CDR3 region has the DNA TGTGTCAGCAGCTTAGACTGGCGAGGGGGCACAGATATGCAGGATTTT.

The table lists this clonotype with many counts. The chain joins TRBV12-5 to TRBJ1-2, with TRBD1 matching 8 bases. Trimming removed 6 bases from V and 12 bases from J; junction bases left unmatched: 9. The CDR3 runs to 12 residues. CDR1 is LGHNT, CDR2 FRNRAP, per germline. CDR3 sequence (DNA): TGTGCTAGTGGCTTAGGACAGGGTTTGAACACCTTC. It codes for CASGLGQGLNTF.

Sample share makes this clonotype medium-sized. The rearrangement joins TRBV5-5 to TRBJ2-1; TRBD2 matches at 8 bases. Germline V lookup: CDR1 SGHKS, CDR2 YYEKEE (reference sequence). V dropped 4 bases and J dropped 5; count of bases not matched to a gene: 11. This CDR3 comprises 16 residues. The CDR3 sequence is CASSRTGTRDHNEQFF. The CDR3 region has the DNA TGTGCCAGCAGCCGTACCGGGACTAGAGACCACAATGAGCAGTTCTTC.

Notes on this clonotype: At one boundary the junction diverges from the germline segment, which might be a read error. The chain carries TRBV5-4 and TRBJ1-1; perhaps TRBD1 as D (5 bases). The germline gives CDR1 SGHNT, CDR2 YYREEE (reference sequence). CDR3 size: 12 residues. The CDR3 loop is CASSQLAHGAYF. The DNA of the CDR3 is TGTGCCAGCAGCCAATTGGCACACGGGGCTTACTTT.

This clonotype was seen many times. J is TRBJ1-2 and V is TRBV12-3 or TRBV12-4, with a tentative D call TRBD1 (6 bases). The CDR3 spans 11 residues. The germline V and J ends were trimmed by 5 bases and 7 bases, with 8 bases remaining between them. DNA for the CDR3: TGTGCCAGCAGTGGCAGGGGTGGCTACACCTTC. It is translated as CASSGRGGYTF.

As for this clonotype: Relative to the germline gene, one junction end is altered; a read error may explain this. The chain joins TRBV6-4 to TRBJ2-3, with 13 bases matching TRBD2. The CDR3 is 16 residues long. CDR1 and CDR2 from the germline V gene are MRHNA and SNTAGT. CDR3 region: CDSSDSGTSGTDTQYF. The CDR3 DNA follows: TGTGACAGCAGTGACTCCGGGACTAGCGGGACAGATACACAGTATTTT.

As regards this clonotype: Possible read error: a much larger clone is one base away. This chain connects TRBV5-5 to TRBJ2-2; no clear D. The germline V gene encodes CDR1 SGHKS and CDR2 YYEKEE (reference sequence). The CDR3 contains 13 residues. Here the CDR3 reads CTSSLFETGELFF. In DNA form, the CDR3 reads TGTACCAGCAGCTTGTTTGAAACCGGGGAGCTGTTTTTT.

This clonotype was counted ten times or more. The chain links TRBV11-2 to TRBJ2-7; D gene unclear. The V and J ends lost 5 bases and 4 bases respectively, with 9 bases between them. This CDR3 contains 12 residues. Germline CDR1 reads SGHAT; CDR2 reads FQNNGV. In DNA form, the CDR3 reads TGTGCCAGCAGCCCTCCCGGTTACGAGCAGTACTTC. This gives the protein CASSPPGYEQYF.

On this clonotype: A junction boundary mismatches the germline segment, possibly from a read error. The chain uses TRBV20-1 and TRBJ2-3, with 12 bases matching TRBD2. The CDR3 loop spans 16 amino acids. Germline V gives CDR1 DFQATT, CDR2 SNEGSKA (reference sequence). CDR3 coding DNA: TGCAGTGCCCGAAGACTAGCGGGGGACCACACAGATACGCGGTATTTT. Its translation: CSARRLAGDHTDTRYF.

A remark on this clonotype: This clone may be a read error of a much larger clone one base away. The CDR3 DNA reads TGTGTCAGTACTACAGGGAACGAGCAGTACTTC. Amino acids: CVSTTGNEQYF. V gene TRBV28 combines with J gene TRBJ2-7; D perhaps matches TRBD1 (6 bases). Germline assignment: CDR1 MDHEN and CDR2 SYDVKM. CDR3 length: 11 residues.

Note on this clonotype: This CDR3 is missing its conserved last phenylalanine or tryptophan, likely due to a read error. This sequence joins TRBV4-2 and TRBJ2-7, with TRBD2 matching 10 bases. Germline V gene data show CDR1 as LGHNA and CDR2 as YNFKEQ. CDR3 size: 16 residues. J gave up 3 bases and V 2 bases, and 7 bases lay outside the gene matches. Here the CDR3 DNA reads TGTGCCAGCAGCCAACACAGCGGGGGGGCCTTCTACGAGCAGTACTTG. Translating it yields CASSQHSGGAFYEQYL.